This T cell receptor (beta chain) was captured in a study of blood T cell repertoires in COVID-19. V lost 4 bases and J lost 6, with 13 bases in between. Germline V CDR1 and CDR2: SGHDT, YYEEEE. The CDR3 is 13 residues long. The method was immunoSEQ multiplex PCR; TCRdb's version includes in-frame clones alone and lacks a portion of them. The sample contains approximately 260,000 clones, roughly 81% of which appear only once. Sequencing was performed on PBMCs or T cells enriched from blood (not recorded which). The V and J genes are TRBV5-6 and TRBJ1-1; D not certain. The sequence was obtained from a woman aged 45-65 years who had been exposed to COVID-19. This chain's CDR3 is CASSPERAPEAFF. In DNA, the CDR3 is TGTGCCAGCAGCCCTGAGAGGGCCCCTGAAGCTTTCTTT.